A single sample gave rise to the 11 T cell receptor beta chains below, sequenced in a study of T cell repertoires in ileal Crohn's disease. Libraries were prepared by immunoSEQ multiplex PCR; TCRdb keeps only in-frame clonotypes and omits some of them. The sample yields some 30,000 clones, roughly 81% seen once. Sequencing was carried out using ileal tissue. These receptors all come from an adult with Crohn's disease.

The V gene is TRBV6-5, the J gene TRBJ1-2; 12 positions match TRBD1. Germline values: CDR1 MNHEY, CDR2 SVGAGI. J was trimmed by 4 bases and V by 2 bases; bases with no gene match: 2. This CDR3 region has 15 residues. The CDR3 sequence is CASSYKGQGAYGYTF. The CDR3 DNA reads as TGTGCCAGCAGTTACAAGGGACAGGGGGCCTATGGCTACACCTTC.

The chain combines TRBV30 with TRBJ1-2, with a weak D call TRBD1 (6 bases). Per the germline V gene, CDR1 is GTSNPN and CDR2 is SVGIG (reference sequence). CDR3 length equals 13 residues. V was pared by 2 bases and J by 4 bases, with 11 bases between. CDR3 sequence: CAWSSGHGYGYTF. The DNA for the CDR3 is TGTGCCTGGAGTTCGGGACACGGCTATGGCTACACCTTC. Filled out from reference TRBV30 and TRBJ1-2, the complete variable domain reads SQTIHQWPATLVQPVGSPLSLECTVEGTSNPNLYWYRQAAGRGLQLLFYSVGIGQISSEVPQNLSASRPQDRQFILSSKKLLLSDSGFYLCAWSSGHGYGYTFGSGTRLTVV.

The DNA of the CDR3 is TGTGCCAGCGACACGGTAGCGGGGGTAATATCCTACGAGCAGTACTTC. This codes for CASDTVAGVISYEQYF. This chain links TRBV2 with TRBJ2-7, with 9 bases matching TRBD2. Germline V lookup: CDR1 SNHLY, CDR2 FYNNEI. With V trimmed by 8 bases and J by 1 base, 12 bases remained unmatched. The CDR3 loop spans 16 amino acids.

The CDR3 DNA reads as TGTGCCAGCAGCCTAGAAGGACAGGGGAGCACTGAAGCTTTCTTT. It codes for CASSLEGQGSTEAFF. This sequence joins TRBV7-9 and TRBJ1-1, with TRBD1 matching over 9 bases. CDR1 is SEHNR, CDR2 FQNEAQ, per germline (reference sequence). The V gene end was trimmed by 5 bases and the J gene end by 4 bases; junction bases not matched to a gene: 8. The CDR3 runs 15 residues.

The count of this clone is one. This sequence joins TRBV5-1 and TRBJ2-7, with 7 positions matching TRBD1. This CDR3 comprises 15 residues. V was pared by 3 bases and J by 0 bases, with 6 bases of the junction left unmatched. The germline V gene encodes CDR1 SGHRS and CDR2 YFSETQ. The CDR3: CASSSMTGPSYEQYF. The CDR3 DNA reads as TGCGCCAGCAGCTCGATGACAGGGCCCTCCTACGAGCAGTACTTC.

The chain carries TRBV6-1 and TRBJ1-2, with TRBD1 as a possible D gene (6 bases). The germline gives CDR1 MNHNS, CDR2 SASEGT. The CDR3 has 11 residues. V gave up 9 bases and J gave up 8 bases, with 13 bases separating them. The CDR3 loop is CARGGDRGYTF. CDR3 nucleotide sequence: TGTGCCAGAGGGGGGGATAGGGGCTACACCTTC.

This clone was seen more than once but under ten times. This sequence joins TRBV5-6 and TRBJ1-2, with a weak D call TRBD1 (6 bases). Germline CDR1 reads SGHDT; CDR2 reads YYEEEE. Trimming removed 2 bases at V and 4 bases at J, with 15 bases between. The CDR3 length is 15 residues. CDR3 sequence (DNA): TGTGCCAGCAGCTTTCCCACCGGGACAACCTATGGCTACACCTTC. Amino acid sequence: CASSFPTGTTYGYTF.

This clone was counted only a few times. The rearrangement joins TRBV4-3 to TRBJ2-2; 9 positions agree with TRBD1. V gave up 4 bases and J gave up 2 bases; unmatched junction bases: 5. The germline CDR1 and CDR2 sequences are LGHNA and YSLEER. The CDR3 runs to 16 residues. The CDR3 is CASSLRTGVNTGELFF. The CDR3 DNA reads as TGCGCCAGCAGCCTCCGGACAGGGGTCAACACCGGGGAGCTGTTTTTT.

The V and J genes are TRBV6-5 and TRBJ1-2; 11 nucleotides agree with TRBD1. The germline CDR1 and CDR2 sequences are MNHEY and SVGAGI. V trimming: 7 bases; J trimming: 5 bases; junction bases outside the gene matches: 9. The CDR3 runs 15 residues. CDR3 sequence: CASKSSGTGGYGYTF. Here the CDR3 DNA reads TGTGCCAGCAAGTCTTCCGGGACAGGGGGTTATGGCTACACCTTC.

The CDR3 sequence: CASSSLRGAFF. CDR3 nucleotides: TGTGCCTCCTCCTCGCTCCGGGGGGCTTTCTTT. The rearrangement links TRBV30 to TRBJ1-1, with D possibly matching TRBD1 (5 bases). This CDR3 has 11 residues. V was trimmed by 7 bases and J by 11 bases, leaving 17 bases between them. Germline CDR1 reads GTSNPN; CDR2 reads SVGIG (reference sequence). Full variable domain (missing parts from reference TRBV30 and TRBJ1-1): SQTIHQWPATLVQPVGSPLSLECTVEGTSNPNLYWYRQAAGRGLQLLFYSVGIGQISSEVPQNLSASRPQDRQFILSSKKLLLSDSGFYLCASSSLRGAFFGQGTRLTVV.

The V gene is TRBV6-6, the J gene TRBJ2-5, with 7 bases matching TRBD2. V lost 4 bases to trimming and J lost 4 bases; unmatched junction nucleotides: 6. CDR3 length: 14 residues. Germline V gene sequence: CDR1 MNHNY, CDR2 SVGAGI (reference sequence). The CDR3 DNA reads TGTGCCAGCAGTTCGTTGGGCGGGGGAGAGACCCAGTACTTC. Its translation is CASSSLGGGETQYF.